This TCR beta chain came from a study of T cell responses to AZD1222 COVID-19 vaccine. Across the whole study: Timing groups of about 4 and about 12 weeks for second doses were pooled.

The data were produced by immunoSEQ multiplex PCR, yet TCRdb's version contains in-frame clones alone and is incomplete. The table lists approximately 120,000 clones, around nine tenths of them singletons, with roughly 7.8% in the top ten. The material sequenced was peripheral blood, taken on day 0 of AZD1222 vaccination. This receptor was identified in an adult in good health.

The CDR3 DNA reads as TGCGCCAGCAGCTCGGGACAGGGTTCACCTGAAGCTTTCTTT. The encoded protein is CASSSGQGSPEAFF. The V and J genes are TRBV5-1 and TRBJ1-1, with TRBD1 matching over 9 bases. The CDR3 has 14 amino acids. Per the germline V gene, CDR1 is SGHRS and CDR2 is YFSETQ. V lost 3 bases to trimming and J lost 6 bases; unmatched junction nucleotides: 6.